This T cell receptor beta chain was obtained from a study of identical twins. In the case of this clonotype: Its antigen is as yet unknown. The junction and the germline gene differ at one end; a read error may be behind it.

Findings and limits, study-wide: Zero-insertion analyses could be partly confounded by invariant MAIT and iNKT cells. Beta out-of-frame twin sharing showed a weaker excess. Within monozygotic twins, out-of-frame TCR alpha sharing was underestimated by the models.

Template switching (which added a universal primer site) was used, and cDNA carried unique molecular identifiers. TCRdb re-called the 5' RACE reads with MiXCR, one entry per CDR3 protein. The sample shows roughly 250,000 distinct CDR3 sequences, 11% to 15% of them seen only once. The CDR3 has 14 amino acids. From germline, CDR1 is SGHDT and CDR2 YYEEEE. Sequencing was carried out using memory (CD45RO+) T cells sorted from blood. This clonotype was obtained from a woman aged 18-35 years in good health. The chain combines TRBV5-6 with TRBJ2-2; D is tentatively TRBD1 or TRBD2 (5 bases each). CDR3 sequence (DNA): TGTGCCAGCAGCCTCGGGACCAACACCTGGGAGCTGTTTTTT. The encoded protein is CASSLGTNTWELFF.